This entry describes one T cell receptor beta chain. The antigen is undetermined. Specified time point: week 23, last vaccination. The vaccine gave 300 ug of a 20-mer mutant IDH1 peptide subcutaneously per dose. CDR3 length equals 12 residues. CDR1 SNHLY and CDR2 FYNNEI come from the germline V gene. V lost 3 bases, J lost 10 bases, and 10 bases lay in between. This record belongs to a study of a mutant IDH1 vaccine in newly diagnosed glioma. The protocol was immunoSEQ multiplex PCR, while the TCRdb copy is restricted to in-frame clones and leaves out a portion. Among about 33,000 clones listed, roughly 88% were seen once.

The TCR comes from a man aged 35-49 years with glioma. The sample here was PBMCs, taken from a glioma patient whose treatment included an IDH1 peptide vaccine. The chain combines TRBV2 with TRBJ1-3; TRBD1 might be the D (5 bases). DNA for the CDR3: TGTGCCAGCAGTGACGGGGACCCAACCATATATTTT. Its protein product is CASSDGDPTIYF.